This T cell receptor beta chain was recovered during a study of blood T cell repertoires in COVID-19. Whole-study context: Italy, Spain and the United States were the sources of the convalescent and acute COVID-19 samples. Nucleic acid was either cDNA or gDNA, and it came from T cells, B-cell-depleted T cells, or PBMCs.

CDR1 is LGHNT and CDR2 is FRNRAP in the germline V gene. V was pared by 5 bases and J by 0 bases, with 17 bases between. The CDR3 runs to 16 residues. TCRdb's copy holds only in-frame clones and misses some; the assay was immunoSEQ multiplex PCR. The sample contains over 200,000 clones, approximately 88% of which appear only once. The rearrangement links TRBV12-5 to TRBJ2-7; tentatively, D is TRBD2 (6 bases). The sample was PBMCs or T cells enriched from blood (not recorded which). This clonotype was sampled from a young woman who had been exposed to COVID-19. Here the CDR3 DNA reads TGTGCTAGTGGTCTCCCTGACGGGGGAATCTCCTACGAGCAGTACTTC. As protein: CASGLPDGGISYEQYF.